A selection of T cell receptor beta chains follows, all from one sample in a study of patients and donors after allogeneic stem cell transplantation. TCRdb reprocessed the RT-PCR reads with MiXCR, giving one entry per CDR3 protein. The sample yields fewer than 180,000 distinct CDR3 sequences, about a third seen once. The sequencing sample was made of blood, either unsorted or a sorted T cell fraction (not recorded which). The source is a human donor who was either an allogeneic HSCT recipient or a stem cell or donor lymphocyte infusion donor (not recorded which). It is not recorded whose cells these are; they may come from a transplant donor. Each CDR3 is given with its conserved first and last residue. The D gene is left open where the match is weak. Not every row has a clone size; where given, it reads once, few, many or a size class.

TRBV7-9,16,many,.,TRBJ1-6,TGTGCCAGCAGCTTAGAGGGGCAGGGAGTTAATTCACCCCTCCACTTT,CASSLEGQGVNSPLHF
TRBV29-1,15,.,.,TRBJ1-2,TGCAGCGTTGGGGGGGCACGACTAACGACCGGCGGCTACACCTTC,CSVGGARLTTGGYTF
TRBV28,13,.,.,TRBJ2-3,TGTGCCAGCAGTTTGCTGGGGCCAGATACGCAGTATTTT,CASSLLGPDTQYF
TRBV12-3/TRBV12-4,15,.,TRBD1,TRBJ1-1,TGTGCCAGCAGTGGGACAGGGAGTATGAACACTGAAGCTTTCTTT,CASSGTGSMNTEAFF
TRBV7-9,13,few,.,TRBJ1-4,TGTGCCAGCAGCTTGGCAGAGGGGGAAAAACTGTTTTTT,CASSLAEGEKLFF
TRBV7-6,17,.,TRBD1,TRBJ1-6,TGTGCCAGCAGCTTACTTGGAGGACAGGGAGTTAATTCACCCCTCCACTTT,CASSLLGGQGVNSPLHF
TRBV5-1,14,few,.,TRBJ1-4,TGCGCCAGCAGCTTGGAGACAGATCATGAAAAACTGTTTTTT,CASSLETDHEKLFF
TRBV3-1,15,.,.,TRBJ1-1,TGTGCCAGCAGCCACCTAGGGGCGAGGAACACTGAAGCTTTCTTT,CASSHLGARNTEAFF
TRBV12-3/TRBV12-4,14,.,TRBD1,TRBJ1-5,TGTGCCAGCAGTAGGACAGGGCTGAAACAGCCCCAGCATTTT,CASSRTGLKQPQHF
TRBV27,16,few,TRBD1,TRBJ1-2,TGTGCCAGCAGTCCGCAAAAAGGACAGGGGAGGTATGGCTACACCTTC,CASSPQKGQGRYGYTF
TRBV11-3,14,.,.,TRBJ1-6,TGTGCCAGCAGCTTACAAGGGAATAATTCACCCCTCCACTTT,CASSLQGNNSPLHF
TRBV21-1,17,.,.,TRBJ1-1,TGTGCCAGCAGCAAGGGGGGGTATTGGGCCATGAACACTGAAGCTTTCTTT,CASSKGGYWAMNTEAFF